Here is one T cell receptor beta chain with its context. Patients at the Seattle site were enrolled during active infection and followed longitudinally. The entry originates in a study of blood T cell repertoires in COVID-19. Study in general: The cDNA or gDNA used as material had been derived from T cells, B-cell-depleted T cells, or PBMCs.

TCRdb's copy holds only in-frame clones and misses some; the assay was immunoSEQ multiplex PCR. This sample yields 250,000 to 350,000 clones, of which 80% to 95% are seen a single time; approximately 7.5% belongs to the top ten. The CDR3 loop spans 15 amino acids. Germline CDR1 reads SGHRS; CDR2 reads YFSETQ. V trimming: 0 bases; J trimming: 3 bases; junction bases outside the gene matches: 3. This receptor was obtained from a woman in her 30s with COVID-19, enrolled during active disease. The chain combines TRBV5-1 with TRBJ2-1, with TRBD2 matching over 7 bases. The sequenced sample consisted of peripheral blood. CDR3 DNA: TGCGCCAGCAGCTTGGACGGCGGGAGCTACAATGAGCAGTTCTTC. Protein product: CASSLDGGSYNEQFF.